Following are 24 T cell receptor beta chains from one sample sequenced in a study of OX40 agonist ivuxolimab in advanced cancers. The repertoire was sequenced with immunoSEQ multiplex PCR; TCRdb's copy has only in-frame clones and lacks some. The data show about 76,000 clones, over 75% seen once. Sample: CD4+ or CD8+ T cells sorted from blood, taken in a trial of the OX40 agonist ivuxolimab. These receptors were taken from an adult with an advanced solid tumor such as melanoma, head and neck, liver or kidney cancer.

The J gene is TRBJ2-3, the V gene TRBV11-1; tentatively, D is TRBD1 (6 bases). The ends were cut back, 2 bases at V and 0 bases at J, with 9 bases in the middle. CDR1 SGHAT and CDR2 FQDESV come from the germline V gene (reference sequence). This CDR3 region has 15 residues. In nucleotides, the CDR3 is TGTGCCAGCAGCTTAAGCGGACAGAGCACAGATACGCAGTATTTT. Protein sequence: CASSLSGQSTDTQYF.

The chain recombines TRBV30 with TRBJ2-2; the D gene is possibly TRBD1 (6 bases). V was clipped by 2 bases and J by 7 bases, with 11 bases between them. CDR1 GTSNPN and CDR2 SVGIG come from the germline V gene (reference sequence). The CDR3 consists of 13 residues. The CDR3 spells CAWSINRDGELFF. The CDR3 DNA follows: TGTGCCTGGAGTATCAACAGGGACGGGGAGCTGTTTTTT.

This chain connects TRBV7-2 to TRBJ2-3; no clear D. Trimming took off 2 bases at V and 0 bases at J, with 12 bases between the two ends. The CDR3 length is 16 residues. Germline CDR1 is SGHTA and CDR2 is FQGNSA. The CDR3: CASSLLASTSTDTQYF. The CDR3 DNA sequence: TGTGCCAGCAGCTTATTGGCCTCCACAAGCACAGATACGCAGTATTTT.

CDR3: CASSPLSDGVGGYTF. The CDR3 DNA reads as TGTGCCAGCAGCCCTCTGAGCGACGGCGTCGGAGGCTACACCTTC. The V and J genes are TRBV11-3 and TRBJ1-2, with unresolved D. The CDR3 sequence is 15 residues long. Trimming removed 5 bases from V and 8 bases from J, with 21 bases in between. Per the germline V gene, CDR1 is SGHNT and CDR2 is YENEEA.

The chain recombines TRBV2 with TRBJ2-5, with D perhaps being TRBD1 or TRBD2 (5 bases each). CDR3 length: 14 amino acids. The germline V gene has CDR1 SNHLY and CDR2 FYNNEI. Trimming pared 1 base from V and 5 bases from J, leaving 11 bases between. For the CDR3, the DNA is TGTGCCAGCAGTGAAGGCAGGTGGGGGGAGACCCAGTACTTC. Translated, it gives CASSEGRWGETQYF.

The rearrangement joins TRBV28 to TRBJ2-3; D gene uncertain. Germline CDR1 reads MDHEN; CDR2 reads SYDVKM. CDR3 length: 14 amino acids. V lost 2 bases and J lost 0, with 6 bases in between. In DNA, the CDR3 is TGTGCCAGCAGTTTACTGGCAAGCACAGATACGCAGTATTTT. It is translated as CASSLLASTDTQYF. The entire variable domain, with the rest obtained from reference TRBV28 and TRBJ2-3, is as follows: DVKVTQSSRYLVKRTGEKVFLECVQDMDHENMFWYRQDPGLGLRLIYFSYDVKMKEKGDIPEGYSVSREKKERFSLILESASTNQTSMYLCASSLLASTDTQYFGPGTRLTVL.

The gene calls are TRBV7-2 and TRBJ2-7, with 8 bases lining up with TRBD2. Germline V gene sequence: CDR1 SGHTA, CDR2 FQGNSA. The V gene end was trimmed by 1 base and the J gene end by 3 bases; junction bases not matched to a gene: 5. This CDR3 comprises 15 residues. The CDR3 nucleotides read TGTGCCAGCAGCTTAGGACTAGCGCCTAACTACGAGCAGTACTTC. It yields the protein CASSLGLAPNYEQYF. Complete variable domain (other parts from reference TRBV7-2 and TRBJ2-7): GAGVSQSPSNKVTEKGKDVELRCDPISGHTALYWYRQSLGQGLEFLIYFQGNSAPDKSGLPSDRFSAERTGGSVSTLTIQRTQQEDSAVYLCASSLGLAPNYEQYFGPGTRLTVT.

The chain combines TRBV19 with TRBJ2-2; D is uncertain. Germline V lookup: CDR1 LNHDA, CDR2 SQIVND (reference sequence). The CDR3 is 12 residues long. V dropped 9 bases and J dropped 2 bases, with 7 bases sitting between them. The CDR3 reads CASNLNTGELFF. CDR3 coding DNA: TGTGCCAGCAATCTAAACACCGGGGAGCTGTTTTTT. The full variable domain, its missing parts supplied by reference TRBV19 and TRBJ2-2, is DGGITQSPKYLFRKEGQNVTLSCEQNLNHDAMYWYRQDPGQGLRLIYYSQIVNDFQKGDIAEGYSVSREKKESFPLTVTSAQKNPTAFYLCASNLNTGELFFGEGSRLTVL.

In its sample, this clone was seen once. The CDR3, as DNA: TGCAGCGTTGATAGCCAGGGGAAATATGGCTACACCTTC. Its translation: CSVDSQGKYGYTF. The chain recombines TRBV29-1 with TRBJ1-2, with D perhaps matching TRBD1 (6 bases). This CDR3 has 13 amino acids. V was cut by 3 bases and J by 5 bases, with 13 bases left in between. The germline gives CDR1 SQVTM, CDR2 ANQGSEA.

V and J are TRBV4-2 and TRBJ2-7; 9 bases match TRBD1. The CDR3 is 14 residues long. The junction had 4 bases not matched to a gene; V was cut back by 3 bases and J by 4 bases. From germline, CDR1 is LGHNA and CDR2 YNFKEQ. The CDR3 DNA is TGTGCCAGCAGCCAGGAAGACAGGGGGTACGAGCAGTACTTC. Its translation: CASSQEDRGYEQYF.

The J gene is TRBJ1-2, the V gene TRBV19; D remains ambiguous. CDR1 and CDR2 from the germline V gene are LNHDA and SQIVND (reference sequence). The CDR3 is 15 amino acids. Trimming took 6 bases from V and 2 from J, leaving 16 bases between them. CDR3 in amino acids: CASRLPGLFNYGYTF. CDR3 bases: TGTGCCAGTAGGCTCCCTGGCCTTTTCAACTATGGCTACACCTTC.

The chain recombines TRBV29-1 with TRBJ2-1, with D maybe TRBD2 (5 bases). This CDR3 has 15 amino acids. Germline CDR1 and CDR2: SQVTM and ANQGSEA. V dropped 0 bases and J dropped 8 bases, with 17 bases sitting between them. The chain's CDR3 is CSVEEETRPEDEQFF. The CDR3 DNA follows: TGCAGCGTTGAAGAGGAGACACGGCCGGAGGATGAGCAGTTCTTC.

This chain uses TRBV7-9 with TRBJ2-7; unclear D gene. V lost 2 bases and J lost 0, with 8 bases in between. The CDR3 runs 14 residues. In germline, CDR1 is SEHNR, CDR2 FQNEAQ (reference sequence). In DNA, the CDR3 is TGTGCCAGCAGCTTATACGGGTCCTCCTACGAGCAGTACTTC. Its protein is CASSLYGSSYEQYF.

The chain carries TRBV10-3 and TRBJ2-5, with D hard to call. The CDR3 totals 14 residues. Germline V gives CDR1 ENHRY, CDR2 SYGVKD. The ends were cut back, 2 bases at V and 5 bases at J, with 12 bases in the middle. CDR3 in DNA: TGTGCCATCAGTGAGGGCCAAGGATGGGAGACCCAGTACTTC. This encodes CAISEGQGWETQYF.

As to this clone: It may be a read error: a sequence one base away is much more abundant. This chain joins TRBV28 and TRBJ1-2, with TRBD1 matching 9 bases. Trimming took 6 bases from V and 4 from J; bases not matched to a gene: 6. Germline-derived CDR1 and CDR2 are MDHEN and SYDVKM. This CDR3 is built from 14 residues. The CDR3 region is CASSPRDRVYGYTF. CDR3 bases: TGTGCCAGCAGCCCCCGGGACAGGGTCTATGGCTACACCTTC.

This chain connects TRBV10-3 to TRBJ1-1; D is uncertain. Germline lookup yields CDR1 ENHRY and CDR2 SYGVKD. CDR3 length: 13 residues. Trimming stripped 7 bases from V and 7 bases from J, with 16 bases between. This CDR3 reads CAITSLQGIEAFF. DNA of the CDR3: TGTGCCATCACCTCCCTTCAAGGGATTGAAGCTTTCTTT.

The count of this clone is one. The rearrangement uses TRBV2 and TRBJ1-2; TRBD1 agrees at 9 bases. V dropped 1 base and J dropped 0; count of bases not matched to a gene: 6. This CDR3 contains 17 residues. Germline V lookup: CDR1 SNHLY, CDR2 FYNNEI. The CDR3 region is CASSEVGTGLANYGYTF. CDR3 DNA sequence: TGTGCCAGCAGTGAAGTGGGGACAGGGTTAGCTAACTATGGCTACACCTTC.

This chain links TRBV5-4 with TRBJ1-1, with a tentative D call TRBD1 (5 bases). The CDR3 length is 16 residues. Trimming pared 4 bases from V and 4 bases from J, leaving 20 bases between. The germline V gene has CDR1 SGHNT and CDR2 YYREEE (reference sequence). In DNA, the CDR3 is TGTGCCAGCAGCCCGCGTGTGGCAGGGACGGGCACTGAAGCTTTCTTT. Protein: CASSPRVAGTGTEAFF.

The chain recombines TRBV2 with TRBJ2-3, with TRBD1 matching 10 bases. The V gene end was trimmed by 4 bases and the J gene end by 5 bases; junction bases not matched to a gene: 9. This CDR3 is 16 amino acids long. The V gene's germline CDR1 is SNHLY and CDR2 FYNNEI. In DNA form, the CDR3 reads TGTGCCAGCAGTGTAAGGGACAGGGGAATTGTAGATACGCAGTATTTT. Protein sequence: CASSVRDRGIVDTQYF. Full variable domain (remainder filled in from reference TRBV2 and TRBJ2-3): EPEVTQTPSHQVTQMGQEVILRCVPISNHLYFYWYRQILGQKVEFLVSFYNNEISEKSEIFDDQFSVERPDGSNFTLKIRSTKLEDSAMYFCASSVRDRGIVDTQYFGPGTRLTVL.

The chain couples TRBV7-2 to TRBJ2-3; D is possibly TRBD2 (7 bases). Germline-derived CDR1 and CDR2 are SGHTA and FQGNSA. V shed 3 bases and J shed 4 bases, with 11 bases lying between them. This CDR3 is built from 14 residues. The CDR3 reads CASSFGGGADTQYF. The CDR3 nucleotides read TGTGCCAGCAGCTTTGGGGGGGGCGCAGATACGCAGTATTTT.

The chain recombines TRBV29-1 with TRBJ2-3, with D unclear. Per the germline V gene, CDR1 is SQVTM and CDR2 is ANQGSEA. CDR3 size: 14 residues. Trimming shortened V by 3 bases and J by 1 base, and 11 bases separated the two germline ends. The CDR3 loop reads CSVDGYRGTDTQYF. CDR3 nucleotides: TGCAGCGTTGACGGCTATCGGGGCACAGATACGCAGTATTTT.

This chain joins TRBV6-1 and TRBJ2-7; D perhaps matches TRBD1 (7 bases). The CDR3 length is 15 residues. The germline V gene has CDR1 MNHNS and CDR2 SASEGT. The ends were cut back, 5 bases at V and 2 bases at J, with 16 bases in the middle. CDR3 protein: CASSSRGTATYEQYF. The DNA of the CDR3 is TGTGCCAGCAGTTCCCGCGGGACAGCCACCTACGAGCAGTACTTC.

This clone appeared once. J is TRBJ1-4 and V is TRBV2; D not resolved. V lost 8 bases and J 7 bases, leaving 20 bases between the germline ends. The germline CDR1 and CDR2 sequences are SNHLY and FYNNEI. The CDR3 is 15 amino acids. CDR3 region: CASGSISSHSEKLFF. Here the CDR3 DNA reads TGTGCCAGCGGTTCAATTTCGTCGCATAGTGAAAAACTGTTTTTT.

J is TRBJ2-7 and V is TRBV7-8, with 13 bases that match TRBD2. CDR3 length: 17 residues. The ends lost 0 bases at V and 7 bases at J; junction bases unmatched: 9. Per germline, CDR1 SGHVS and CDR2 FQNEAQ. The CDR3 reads CASSLAIPSLAGGEQYF. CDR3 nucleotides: TGTGCCAGCAGCTTAGCGATCCCCTCACTAGCGGGAGGGGAGCAGTACTTC.